This T cell receptor (beta chain) was documented in a study of T cells in Graves' hyperthyroidism and ophthalmopathy. Study-wide findings and caveats: Ophthalmopathy prediction by the model preceded onset by a median approximately 5.9 months.

The CDR3 is 15 residues long. V lost 0 bases to trimming and J lost 7 bases, with 15 bases between them. Amplification of TCR beta CDR3 regions was performed using RNA transcripts as template. The HTBI primer set drove a first-round RT-PCR of the TCR CDR3. TCRdb reprocessed the multiplex PCR reads via MiXCR and lists one record per CDR3 protein. The sample contains more than 500,000 distinct CDR3 sequences, 13% to 15% of which appear only once. In this sample, this clonotype turned up many times. Its antigen is not known. The J gene is TRBJ1-2, the V gene TRBV12-3 or TRBV12-4, with D maybe TRBD1 (5 bases). Sequencing input: blood. The origin of this receptor is a woman aged 40-49 years with Graves' hyperthyroidism. This CDR3 is CASSLARDSGSGYTF. The CDR3 region has the DNA TGTGCCAGCAGTTTAGCGCGAGACAGCGGGTCTGGCTACACCTTC.